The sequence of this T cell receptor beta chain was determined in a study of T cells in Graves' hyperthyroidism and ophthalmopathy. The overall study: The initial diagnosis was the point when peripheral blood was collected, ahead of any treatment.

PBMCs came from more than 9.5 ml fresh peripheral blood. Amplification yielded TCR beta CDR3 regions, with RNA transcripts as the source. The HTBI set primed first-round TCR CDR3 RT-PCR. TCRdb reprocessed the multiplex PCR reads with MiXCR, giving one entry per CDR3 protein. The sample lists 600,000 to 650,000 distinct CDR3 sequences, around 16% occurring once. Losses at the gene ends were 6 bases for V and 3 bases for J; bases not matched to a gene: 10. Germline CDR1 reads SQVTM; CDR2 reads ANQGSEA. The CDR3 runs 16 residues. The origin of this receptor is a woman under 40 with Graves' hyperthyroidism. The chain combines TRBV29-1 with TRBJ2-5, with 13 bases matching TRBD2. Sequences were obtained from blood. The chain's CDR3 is CSVWTSGSSRKETQYF. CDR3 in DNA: TGCAGCGTGTGGACTAGCGGGAGCTCGCGAAAAGAGACCCAGTACTTC.